Following are 26 T cell receptor beta chains from one sample sequenced in a study of blood T cells in healthy people across ages. It was with a sample-barcoded 5' primer and a J-beta primer mix that a second PCR of roughly 7 to 11 cycles was run. From the 5' RACE reads, TCRdb called clonotypes with MiXCR, one entry per CDR3 protein. The sample holds about 670,000 distinct CDR3 sequences, roughly 41% seen once. Sequences were obtained from blood. The receptors come from a man older than 75 in good health.

CDR3 sequence reads: CASSLELAGPGEQYF. The CDR3 DNA is TGTGCCAGCAGCTTAGAACTTGCGGGGCCCGGGGAGCAGTACTTC. This sequence joins TRBV7-2 and TRBJ2-7, with D perhaps TRBD2 (6 bases). Trimming pared 1 base from V and 7 bases from J, leaving 17 bases between. Per germline, CDR1 SGHTA and CDR2 FQGNSA. The CDR3 has 15 residues.

At least ten counts were recorded for this clonotype. The chain has TRBV29-1 and TRBJ2-5; D gene unclear. Trimming removed 4 bases from V and 1 base from J, with 10 bases in between. The CDR3 sequence is 13 residues long. CDR1 is SQVTM and CDR2 is ANQGSEA in the germline V gene. CDR3 sequence: CSVALSSQETQYF. In DNA, the CDR3 is TGCAGCGTTGCCCTTAGTTCCCAAGAGACCCAGTACTTC.

This clonotype was counted only a few times. V is TRBV5-1 and J is TRBJ2-7; D is perhaps TRBD2 (5 bases). The germline CDR1 and CDR2 sequences are SGHRS and YFSETQ. This CDR3 spans 15 amino acids. V was cut by 0 bases and J by 1 base, with 11 bases left in between. As DNA, the CDR3 is TGCGCCAGCAGCTTGGTCGCGGGTGTGTCCTACGAGCAGTACTTC. It yields the protein CASSLVAGVSYEQYF.

This clonotype was seen a handful of times. The genes are TRBV20-1 and TRBJ2-7; tentatively, D is TRBD2 (5 bases). Germline V lookup: CDR1 DFQATT, CDR2 SNEGSKA (reference sequence). Trimming removed 2 bases at V and 5 bases at J, with 10 bases between. This CDR3 region has 12 residues. CDR3 DNA sequence: TGCAGTGCTAGACCCTCCGGGAACGAGCAGTACTTC. Translated, it gives CSARPSGNEQYF.

V and J are TRBV20-1 and TRBJ1-1, with D unresolved. The V end was cut by 2 bases, the J end by 0 bases, with 7 bases between. Germline V gene sequence: CDR1 DFQATT, CDR2 SNEGSKA (reference sequence). The length of the CDR3 is 13 residues. The CDR3 DNA sequence: TGCAGTGCTAGACCCGGTATGAACACTGAAGCTTTCTTT. Protein product: CSARPGMNTEAFF.

This clonotype occurred a few times. The chain uses TRBV27 and TRBJ2-1; D is unresolved. The germline CDR1 and CDR2 sequences are MNHEY and SMNVEV (reference sequence). There are 13 residues in the CDR3. With 3 bases removed from V and 5 bases from J, the gap between germline ends came to 8 bases. CDR3 amino acids: CASSFWADNEQFF. CDR3 DNA: TGTGCCAGCAGTTTTTGGGCCGACAATGAGCAGTTCTTC.

On this clonotype: One junction end disagrees with the germline gene, perhaps due to a read error. The rearrangement uses TRBV6-2 or TRBV6-3 and TRBJ2-4, with D perhaps TRBD2 (5 bases). The end of the DNA aligns better with TRBJ2-7, so the J call may be wrong. CDR1 is MNHEY and CDR2 is SVGEGT in the germline V gene. The CDR3 sequence is 14 residues long. CDR3 sequence reads: CVSSLASPSYEQYF. The CDR3 region has the DNA TGTGTCAGCAGCTTAGCGTCCCCAAGTTACGAGCAGTACTTC.

The chain combines TRBV7-2 with TRBJ2-1; 9 bases line up with TRBD2. CDR1 is SGHTA, CDR2 FQGNSA, per germline. V dropped 3 bases and J dropped 7; count of bases not matched to a gene: 4. This CDR3 has 14 residues. The CDR3 loop is CASSLRSGGNEQFF. The DNA of the CDR3 is TGTGCCAGCAGCTTGCGCAGCGGGGGGAATGAGCAGTTCTTC.

This chain joins TRBV5-1 and TRBJ2-7; D perhaps matches TRBD1 (5 bases). Germline V gives CDR1 SGHRS, CDR2 YFSETQ. This CDR3 region has 14 residues. V lost 2 bases and J lost 3, with 12 bases in between. The CDR3 spells CASSLIGVGYEQYF. In DNA form, the CDR3 reads TGCGCCAGCAGCTTAATAGGGGTCGGCTACGAGCAGTACTTC.

J is TRBJ1-1 and V is TRBV27; 7 bases map to TRBD1. The V segment lost 6 bases and the J segment 5 bases; nucleotides outside the gene matches: 9. The CDR3 consists of 14 residues. The germline V gene has CDR1 MNHEY and CDR2 SMNVEV (reference sequence). CDR3 DNA sequence: TGTGCCAGCAGCCTGATCCCAGGGGGAACTGAAGCTTTCTTT. Translation gives CASSLIPGGTEAFF.

This chain connects TRBV30 to TRBJ2-1; the D is unclear. Germline V gene lookup returns CDR1 GTSNPN and CDR2 SVGIG (reference sequence). Deletions cut 0 bases from V and 10 bases from J, with 10 bases between. The CDR3 runs to 12 residues. The CDR3 sequence: CAWSVNEREQFF. DNA of the CDR3: TGTGCCTGGAGTGTAAACGAGAGAGAGCAGTTCTTC.

This clonotype has a handful of counts. The rearrangement links TRBV6-2 or TRBV6-3 to TRBJ2-4, with D uncertain. The DNA end is a closer match to TRBJ2-7, so the J assignment may be wrong. The CDR3 sequence is 14 residues long. Germline CDR1 and CDR2: MNHEY and SVGEGT. The CDR3: CATTRRGPLSEQYF. CDR3 in DNA: TGTGCCACCACAAGGAGAGGACCTCTTTCCGAGCAGTACTTC.

The chain carries TRBV12-3 or TRBV12-4 and TRBJ2-3; 11 nucleotides line up with TRBD2. The CDR3 is 18 amino acids. With V trimmed by 3 bases and J by 1 base, 9 bases remained unmatched. For the CDR3, the DNA is TGTGCCAGCAGTTTTTCGGCTAGCGGGGGGAAACGCACAGATACGCAGTATTTT. Protein product: CASSFSASGGKRTDTQYF.

The rearrangement links TRBV20-1 to TRBJ2-1, with D uncertain. Germline-derived CDR1 and CDR2 are DFQATT and SNEGSKA (reference sequence). Trimming cost V 6 bases and J 5 bases, with 14 bases left between them. The CDR3 contains 13 residues. CDR3 coding DNA: TGCAGTGCCAGTGAGCAGACCCACAATGAGCAGTTCTTC. Protein sequence: CSASEQTHNEQFF.

This clonotype was observed a few times. The chain recombines TRBV25-1 with TRBJ2-7; D ambiguous. Germline-derived CDR1 and CDR2 are MGHDK and SYGVNS. The CDR3 runs 12 residues. V was clipped by 1 base and J by 4 bases, with 5 bases between them. Here the CDR3 DNA reads TGTGCCAGCAGTGAATTGGGGTACGAGCAGTACTTC. Translated, it gives CASSELGYEQYF.

The J gene is TRBJ1-2, the V gene TRBV6-1; no clear D gene. V was pared by 6 bases and J by 4 bases, with 12 bases between. The CDR3 totals 13 residues. Germline V gene sequence: CDR1 MNHNS, CDR2 SASEGT. As DNA, the CDR3 is TGTGCCAGCAGATCAACGACGGGCTATGGCTACACCTTC. Translated: CASRSTTGYGYTF.

The chain is built from TRBV20-1 and TRBJ2-3; 8 bases are shared with TRBD2. Trimming at V came to 5 bases and at J to 2 bases, leaving 9 bases not matched to a gene. Germline assignment: CDR1 DFQATT and CDR2 SNEGSKA (reference sequence). The CDR3 is 15 amino acids. CDR3 sequence reads: CSAPAGAGVTDTQYF. CDR3 nucleotide sequence: TGCAGTGCTCCAGCGGGGGCGGGAGTCACAGATACGCAGTATTTT.

The J gene is TRBJ1-1, the V gene TRBV9; a possible D gene is TRBD1 (5 bases). V was pared by 7 bases and J by 2 bases, with 12 bases between. Germline V gene lookup returns CDR1 SGDLS and CDR2 YYNGEE. The CDR3 consists of 13 residues. The DNA for the CDR3 is TGTGCCAGCTCGGGACCGGTCAACACTGAAGCTTTCTTT. The encoded protein is CASSGPVNTEAFF. Full variable domain (rest looked up from reference TRBV9 and TRBJ1-1): DSGVTQTPKHLITATGQRVTLRCSPRSGDLSVYWYQQSLDQGLQFLIQYYNGEERAKGNILERFSAQQFPDLHSELNLSSLELGDSALYFCASSGPVNTEAFFGQGTRLTVV.

As for this clonotype: This may stem from a read error, because a much larger clone lies one nucleotide away. The V and J genes are TRBV5-1 and TRBJ2-6; tentatively, D is TRBD1 (5 bases). The CDR3 contains 15 residues. CDR1 is SGHRS and CDR2 is YFSETQ in the germline V gene. The CDR3: CASSLARSGANILTF. In nucleotides, the CDR3 is TGCGCCAGCAGCTTGGCGCGATCTGGGGCCAACATCCTGACTTTC.

The chain is built from TRBV2 and TRBJ2-3; 7 nucleotides align to TRBD2. Germline V gene data show CDR1 as SNHLY and CDR2 as FYNNEI. The junction had 7 bases not matched to a gene; V was cut back by 11 bases and J by 8 bases. The CDR3 runs to 11 residues. The CDR3 region has the DNA TGTGCCTGCCAGGGAGGGAGTACGCAGTATTTT. The encoded protein is CACQGGSTQYF.

The V gene is TRBV27, the J gene TRBJ1-6; TRBD1 matches 7 bases. The CDR3 spans 19 residues. V lost 2 bases to trimming and J lost 4 bases; unmatched junction nucleotides: 14. Germline V gene data show CDR1 as MNHEY and CDR2 as SMNVEV (reference sequence). CDR3 in amino acids: CASSLRPNRGGIYNSPLHF. The CDR3 DNA sequence: TGTGCCAGCAGTTTACGCCCTAACAGGGGAGGTATTTATAATTCACCCCTCCACTTT.

The genes are TRBV7-2 and TRBJ2-1, with D unclear. Deletions cut 3 bases from V and 9 bases from J, with 9 bases between. This CDR3 region has 12 residues. CDR1 is SGHTA, CDR2 FQGNSA, per germline. As DNA, the CDR3 is TGTGCCAGCAGCTTCGACGTTGGTGAGCAGTTCTTC. This codes for CASSFDVGEQFF.

On this clonotype: One base away lies a much larger clone, so this may be a sequencing read error. The CDR3 does not end in the conserved phenylalanine or tryptophan, so this is likely a read error. The genes are TRBV7-2 and TRBJ2-4; no clear D gene. The better agreement between TRBJ2-7 and the DNA end casts doubt on the J call. Germline V lookup: CDR1 SGHTA, CDR2 FQGNSA. CDR3 size: 13 residues. The DNA of the CDR3 is TGTGCCAGCAGCTTAGCGGCGGCTCCCGAGCAGTACTGC. As protein: CASSLAAAPEQYC.

V gene TRBV2 combines with J gene TRBJ2-3; D is possibly TRBD2 (6 bases). From germline, CDR1 is SNHLY and CDR2 FYNNEI. Trimming took 4 bases from V and 3 from J, leaving 20 bases between them. The CDR3 length is 17 residues. CDR3 in amino acids: CASSGRQAGTRTDTQYF. The CDR3, as DNA: TGTGCCAGCAGTGGAAGGCAGGCGGGGACGAGGACAGATACGCAGTATTTT.

A note on this clonotype: At one of its ends the junction is not consistent with the germline gene, which may arise from a read error. This rearrangement joins TRBV9 to TRBJ2-3; the match to TRBD2 covers 11 bases. CDR1 SGDLS and CDR2 YYNGEE come from the germline V gene. This CDR3 has 16 residues. The CDR3, as DNA: TGTGCCGGCAGCGCCGGGACTAGCGGAGGCACAGATACGCAGTATTTT. Protein: CAGSAGTSGGTDTQYF.

The V call is TRBV20-1, the J call TRBJ2-6; D is uncertain. Germline assignment: CDR1 DFQATT and CDR2 SNEGSKA (reference sequence). V shed 0 bases and J shed 2 bases, with 8 bases lying between them. CDR3 size: 15 residues. CDR3 sequence: CSARDPRTGANVLTF. For the CDR3, the DNA is TGCAGTGCTAGAGATCCTCGAACTGGGGCCAACGTCCTGACTTTC.